These 15 T cell receptor beta chains share one sample of origin, sequenced in a study of blood T cells in healthy people across ages. A sample-barcoded 5' primer and a J-beta primer mix were used in a second PCR of roughly 6 to 12 cycles. TCRdb called the 5' RACE reads again in MiXCR, with one record for every CDR3 protein. Here the sample spans about a million distinct CDR3 sequences, roughly two fifths being singletons. Material: blood. The receptors come from a man aged 18 to 30 in good health.

This clonotype was observed a handful of times. The chain employs TRBV7-2 and TRBJ2-7; tentatively, D is TRBD2 (6 bases). The CDR3 is made up of 15 amino acids. V was trimmed by 3 bases and J by 1 base, leaving 13 bases between them. Germline V gene lookup returns CDR1 SGHTA and CDR2 FQGNSA. CDR3 nucleotide sequence: TGTGCCAGCAGCTTTCGACTAGGGGCTTCCTACGAGCAGTACTTC. Translation gives CASSFRLGASYEQYF.

The genes are TRBV25-1 and TRBJ2-7, with D possibly being TRBD1 or TRBD2 (5 bases each). The V end lost 5 bases, the J end lost 7 bases, and 15 bases lay between the germline ends. The CDR3 totals 13 residues. Germline-derived CDR1 and CDR2 are MGHDK and SYGVNS. CDR3 in amino acids: CASSRGAYNEQYF. For the CDR3, the DNA is TGTGCCAGCAGTCGGGGCGCCTACAATGAGCAGTACTTC.

V usage is TRBV5-6 and J usage is TRBJ2-2; no firm D call. Germline values: CDR1 SGHDT, CDR2 YYEEEE. CDR3 length: 19 amino acids. V dropped 5 bases and J dropped 1 base, with 24 bases sitting between them. CDR3 region: CASRPVFPTAGKNTGELFF. The CDR3, as DNA: TGTGCCAGCAGACCTGTTTTCCCCACCGCTGGGAAGAACACCGGGGAGCTGTTTTTT.

This clonotype was counted a few times. V usage is TRBV5-1 and J usage is TRBJ2-7; TRBD1 matches 10 bases. The CDR3 loop spans 15 amino acids. CDR1 and CDR2 from the germline V gene are SGHRS and YFSETQ. The ends lost 0 bases at V and 3 bases at J; junction bases unmatched: 3. In DNA form, the CDR3 reads TGCGCCAGCAGCTTGGATGGACAGGGGGTCTACGAGCAGTACTTC. Its translation: CASSLDGQGVYEQYF.

The sample holds many counts of this clonotype. This chain joins TRBV12-5 and TRBJ2-7; 7 nucleotides agree with TRBD1. Germline trimming cut 6 bases from V and 4 bases from J; bases unmatched to any gene: 12. Germline V gene data show CDR1 as LGHNT and CDR2 as FRNRAP. The CDR3 covers 15 residues. The CDR3: CASGYDRALGYEQYF. CDR3 DNA sequence: TGTGCTAGTGGCTATGACAGGGCTCTAGGGTACGAGCAGTACTTC.

This clonotype showed up just a few times. The rearrangement links TRBV29-1 to TRBJ2-3; TRBD2 matches at 8 bases. Germline loops: CDR1 SQVTM, CDR2 ANQGSEA. The CDR3 has 13 amino acids. The CDR3 DNA reads TGCACGATGACTAGCGAGGCTGGAGATACGCAGTATTTT. This encodes CTMTSEAGDTQYF.

V and J are TRBV4-2 and TRBJ1-5; no reliable D call. This CDR3 region has 13 residues. V was trimmed by 0 bases and J by 7 bases, leaving 7 bases between them. Germline CDR1 and CDR2: LGHNA and YNFKEQ. CDR3 DNA: TGTGCCAGCAGCCAAGATTATCGACAGCCCCAGCATTTT. As protein: CASSQDYRQPQHF.

This chain connects TRBV6-5 to TRBJ1-1, with a tentative D call TRBD1 (5 bases). CDR1 is MNHEY, CDR2 SVGAGI, per germline. Trimming removed 0 bases at V and 2 bases at J, with 10 bases between. This CDR3 contains 15 residues. CDR3 coding DNA: TGTGCCAGCAGTTACTCGTCTACAGGCAACACTGAAGCTTTCTTT. This encodes CASSYSSTGNTEAFF.

The chain recombines TRBV6-2 or TRBV6-3 with TRBJ2-2; 12 bases fit TRBD1. V lost 6 bases, J lost 6 bases, and 5 bases stayed unmatched. The germline CDR1 and CDR2 sequences are MNHEY and SVGEGT. The CDR3 contains 15 residues. This CDR3 is CASRPGTGGPGELFF. DNA for the CDR3: TGTGCCAGCAGACCCGGGACAGGGGGCCCCGGGGAGCTGTTTTTT.

The chain is built from TRBV4-2 and TRBJ2-1; D is unresolved. The CDR3 is 15 amino acids. CDR1 and CDR2 from the germline V gene are LGHNA and YNFKEQ. Trimming took 4 bases from V and 1 from J, leaving 11 bases between them. The CDR3 region is CASSPRGKSYNEQFF. CDR3 nucleotide sequence: TGTGCCAGCAGCCCGCGCGGAAAATCCTACAATGAGCAGTTCTTC.

The chain uses TRBV29-1 and TRBJ2-7, with D perhaps TRBD1 (5 bases). The CDR3 has 13 residues. The V gene lost 7 bases and the J gene lost 1 base, with 14 bases spanning the gap. Germline V gene lookup returns CDR1 SQVTM and CDR2 ANQGSEA. The CDR3: CSAARGTSYEQYF. DNA for the CDR3: TGCAGCGCTGCAAGGGGCACTTCCTACGAGCAGTACTTC.

This clonotype was seen just once. The V call is TRBV28, the J call TRBJ2-2; TRBD1 aligns across 7 bases. The CDR3 is 13 residues long. With 10 bases clipped from V and 3 bases from J, the junction kept 5 bases outside the gene matches. Germline CDR1 MDHEN, CDR2 SYDVKM. In nucleotides, the CDR3 is TGTGCCACCAGGGGGTTGGACACCGGGGAGCTGTTTTTT. Its translation is CATRGLDTGELFF.

The gene calls are TRBV5-1 and TRBJ1-4, with D hard to call. The germline V and J ends were trimmed by 4 bases and 8 bases, with 15 bases remaining between them. The CDR3 has 14 amino acids. Per germline, CDR1 SGHRS and CDR2 YFSETQ. The DNA for the CDR3 is TGCGCCAGCAGCGTGGAACCCGGAGAGGAAAAACTGTTTTTT. This translates into CASSVEPGEEKLFF.

As regards this clonotype: A much more abundant neighbour one base away suggests this may be a read error. Here the CDR3 DNA reads TGTGCCATCAGTGAGTCTACCGGGGTAGGGACCCAGTACTTC. As protein: CAISESTGVGTQYF. The chain carries TRBV10-3 and TRBJ2-7, with D possibly matching TRBD2 (5 bases). The J call is in doubt because the DNA end fits TRBJ2-5 better. CDR1 ENHRY and CDR2 SYGVKD come from the germline V gene. This CDR3 has 14 amino acids.

This clonotype was counted between two and nine times. The chain recombines TRBV2 with TRBJ2-3, with D unresolved. The CDR3 runs to 18 residues. V gave up 5 bases and J gave up 0 bases, with 21 bases separating them. Per the germline V gene, CDR1 is SNHLY and CDR2 is FYNNEI. Here the CDR3 DNA reads TGTGCCAGCAGTCAACAAGCGATGACCACATGGAGCACAGATACGCAGTATTTT. Translating gives CASSQQAMTTWSTDTQYF.